This T cell receptor (beta chain) comes out of a study of cytomegalovirus exposure and HLA in healthy donors. PCR used 60 Vbeta primers and 13 Jbeta primers. Clones were sequenced by immunoSEQ multiplex PCR, and TCRdb holds only the in-frame ones, with some missing. The table lists roughly 55,000 clones, about 76% of them singletons, with approximately 2.4% in the top ten. Study-level findings and limits: Most TCR sequences were rare, but some public TCRs occurred in many donors. Researchers reportedly found TCR beta sequences accurately predicted most subjects' HLA-A and HLA-B alleles.

The germline CDR1 and CDR2 sequences are SGDLS and YYNGEE. The CDR3 has 15 amino acids. Trimming removed 4 bases from V and 1 base from J; junction bases left unmatched: 2. A word on this clone: What it binds is not known.

The clonotype was recovered from a female donor in good health and CMV-seronegative. The V and J genes are TRBV9 and TRBJ2-3; 11 bases align to TRBD2. Sequencing input: PBMCs. For the CDR3, the DNA is TGTGCCAGCAGCCAACTAGCGGGGGGCACAGATACGCAGTATTTT. Protein: CASSQLAGGTDTQYF.